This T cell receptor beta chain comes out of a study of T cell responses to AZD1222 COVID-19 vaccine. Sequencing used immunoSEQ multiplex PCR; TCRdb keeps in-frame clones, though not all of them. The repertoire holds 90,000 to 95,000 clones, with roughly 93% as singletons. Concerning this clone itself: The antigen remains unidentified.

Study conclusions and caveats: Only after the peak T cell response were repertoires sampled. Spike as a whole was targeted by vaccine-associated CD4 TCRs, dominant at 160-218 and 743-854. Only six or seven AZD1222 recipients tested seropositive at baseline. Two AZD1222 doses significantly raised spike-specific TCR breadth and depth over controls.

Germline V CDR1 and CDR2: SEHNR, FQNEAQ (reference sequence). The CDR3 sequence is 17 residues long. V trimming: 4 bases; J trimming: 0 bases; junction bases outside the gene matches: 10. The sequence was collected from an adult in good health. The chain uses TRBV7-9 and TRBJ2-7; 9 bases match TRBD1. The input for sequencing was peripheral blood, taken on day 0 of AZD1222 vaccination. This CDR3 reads CASSSPTGTGSSYEQYF. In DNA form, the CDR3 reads TGTGCCAGCAGCTCCCCCACCGGGACAGGGAGCTCCTACGAGCAGTACTTC.